This entry describes one TCR beta chain. The antigen is unknown. These data are taken from a study of T cells in Graves' hyperthyroidism and ophthalmopathy. As for the study in general: Before treatment of any kind, peripheral blood was taken at initial diagnosis. Study-wide findings and caveats: Blood samples included most of the expanded thyroid clonotypes exceeding 0.001. Separating ophthalmopathy from stable hyperthyroidism was achieved by a 13 V-J model.

Diagnoses were established using clinical symptoms, serum thyroxine and TRAb, thyroid ultrasound and orbital computed tomography. Amplification yielded TCR beta CDR3 regions, with RNA transcripts as the source. Initially, a first-round RT-PCR of the TCR CDR3 employed the HTBI primer set. Each CDR3 protein is one row after TCRdb ran MiXCR on the multiplex PCR reads. The table lists hundreds of thousands of distinct CDR3 sequences, just under 20% of them singletons. Unmatched junction bases numbered 3, after V lost 4 bases and J lost 3 bases. The CDR3 sequence is 14 residues long. Per the germline V gene, CDR1 is LGHDT and CDR2 is YNNKEL (reference sequence).

This receptor was obtained from a man in his forties with Graves' ophthalmopathy. V usage is TRBV3-1 and J usage is TRBJ2-4; 7 positions agree with TRBD1. The specimen was blood. The chain's CDR3 is CASSPGGLKNIQYF. The CDR3 nucleotides are TGTGCCAGCAGCCCAGGGGGTCTCAAAAACATTCAGTACTTC.